The 19 T cell receptor beta chains reported below all come from one sample, sequenced in a study of blood T cell repertoires in COVID-19 (TCRdb year 2020). Library prep was done by the immunoSEQ multiplex PCR assay. Imported from immuneACCESS, the table was reduced by TCRdb to in-frame sequences with V and J called. These copies leave out some clones; in studies compared against another copy, an unresolved V gene accounts for under half, and the cause of the remainder is not known. A total of about 330,000 clones appear in this sample, around nine tenths of them only once. The ten largest account for around 5% of the sample. Sequenced input: PBMCs or T cells enriched from blood (not recorded which). The receptors here all came from a man aged 30 to 45 who had recovered from COVID-19.

The rearrangement joins TRBV6-6 to TRBJ1-1; D unresolved. The germline V and J ends were trimmed by 0 bases and 7 bases, with 6 bases remaining between them. Germline assignment: CDR1 MNHNY and CDR2 SVGAGI (reference sequence). The CDR3 runs to 12 residues. This CDR3 is CASSYSRSEAFF. The CDR3 DNA sequence: TGTGCCAGCAGTTACTCGAGAAGTGAAGCTTTCTTT.

The chain combines TRBV30 with TRBJ2-7; 7 positions agree with TRBD2. The junction had 9 bases not matched to a gene; V was cut back by 7 bases and J by 6 bases. This CDR3 contains 12 residues. Germline V gives CDR1 GTSNPN, CDR2 SVGIG (reference sequence). CDR3 protein: CAYTGGPPEQYF. The CDR3 DNA sequence: TGTGCCTATACGGGGGGTCCGCCCGAGCAGTACTTC.

About this clone: The identical CDR3 is also encoded by other nucleotide sequences in the sample. V and J are TRBV27 and TRBJ1-2; the D gene is possibly TRBD1 (6 bases). CDR1 and CDR2 from the germline V gene are MNHEY and SMNVEV (reference sequence). The CDR3 sequence is 13 residues long. Trimming removed 4 bases at V and 1 base at J, with 7 bases between. The CDR3 nucleotides are TGTGCCAGCAGTTCACAGGGTAACTATGGCTACACCTTC. This codes for CASSSQGNYGYTF.

V and J are TRBV5-1 and TRBJ2-5; no reliable D call. The CDR3 totals 14 residues. The germline V and J ends were trimmed by 0 bases and 1 base, with 7 bases remaining between them. Germline loops: CDR1 SGHRS, CDR2 YFSETQ. The CDR3, as DNA: TGCGCCAGCAGCTTGGATGGTAGCCAAGAGACCCAGTACTTC. Amino acids: CASSLDGSQETQYF.

A remark on this clone: Distinct nucleotide sequences in the sample also encode this CDR3. The rearrangement joins TRBV2 to TRBJ2-7, with D maybe TRBD1 (5 bases). Per germline, CDR1 SNHLY and CDR2 FYNNEI. Trimming pared 6 bases from V and 3 bases from J, leaving 6 bases between. The length of the CDR3 is 11 residues. This chain's CDR3 is CASSDSYEQYF. The CDR3 nucleotides are TGTGCCAGCAGCGACAGCTACGAGCAGTACTTC.

The chain joins TRBV18 to TRBJ1-1; D not resolved. V lost 2 bases, J lost 2 bases, and 9 bases lay in between. This CDR3 comprises 14 residues. Per the germline V gene, CDR1 is KGHSH and CDR2 is LQKENI. CDR3 sequence: CASSPMAGNTEAFF. The CDR3 DNA sequence: TGTGCCAGCTCACCAATGGCAGGTAACACTGAAGCTTTCTTT.

The rearrangement links TRBV11-2 to TRBJ2-1; D unresolved. CDR1 is SGHAT and CDR2 is FQNNGV in the germline V gene. V was pared by 3 bases and J by 4 bases, with 10 bases between. The CDR3 length is 14 residues. The CDR3 coding sequence is TGTGCCAGCAGCTTGTGGCAAGAATACAATGAGCAGTTCTTC. Protein: CASSLWQEYNEQFF.

A single count supports this clone. J is TRBJ1-3 and V is TRBV2; D unclear. The CDR3 loop spans 12 amino acids. Germline V CDR1 and CDR2: SNHLY, FYNNEI. V lost 4 bases and J lost 6, with 7 bases in between. CDR3 sequence (DNA): TGTGCCAGCAGTGTGCGGATAAACACCATATATTTT. Translated, it gives CASSVRINTIYF.

The gene calls are TRBV9 and TRBJ2-7, with 13 nucleotides matching TRBD2. The CDR3 covers 15 residues. Germline lookup yields CDR1 SGDLS and CDR2 YYNGEE. Trimming at V came to 3 bases and at J to 2 bases, leaving 2 bases not matched to a gene. The chain's CDR3 is CASSAGTSGTYEQYF. DNA for the CDR3: TGTGCCAGCAGCGCCGGGACTAGCGGGACCTACGAGCAGTACTTC.

This chain joins TRBV12-3 or TRBV12-4 and TRBJ2-2; the D gene is possibly TRBD2 (6 bases). Trimming pared 3 bases from V and 6 bases from J, leaving 8 bases between. This CDR3 comprises 13 residues. For the CDR3, the DNA is TGTGCCAGCAGTTTCGGGGGACCCGGGGAGCTGTTTTTT. Its translation: CASSFGGPGELFF.

The rearrangement joins TRBV28 to TRBJ1-1; perhaps TRBD1 as D (5 bases). Trimming shortened V by 5 bases and J by 7 bases, and 11 bases separated the two germline ends. Looked up from germline, CDR1 is MDHEN and CDR2 is SYDVKM. The CDR3 extends over 12 amino acids. The CDR3 DNA reads TGTGCCAGCAGTATAGACAGCTATGAAGCTTTCTTT. Translated: CASSIDSYEAFF.

The CDR3 DNA sequence: TGTGCCAGCAGCCAGCGAGGCGGACAGAGCTCCTACGAGCAGTACTTC. Translation: CASSQRGGQSSYEQYF. The J gene is TRBJ2-7, the V gene TRBV16; tentative D call: TRBD1 (6 bases). The CDR3 contains 16 residues. Germline V CDR1 and CDR2: KGHSY, FQNENV. Between the trimmed V and J ends, which lost 3 bases and 0 bases, there was a span of 15 bases.

The chain links TRBV11-3 to TRBJ2-2, with 7 bases fitting TRBD2. This CDR3 is 18 amino acids long. The germline V gene encodes CDR1 SGHNT and CDR2 YENEEA. Unmatched junction bases numbered 12, after V lost 2 bases and J lost 3 bases. CDR3 DNA: TGTGCCAGCAGCTTAAGCCCCATGGGGGGGATCGACACCGGGGAGCTGTTTTTT. It codes for CASSLSPMGGIDTGELFF.

V is TRBV5-6 and J is TRBJ1-2; D remains unclear. The V end lost 2 bases, the J end lost 4 bases, and 3 bases lay between the germline ends. Germline-derived CDR1 and CDR2 are SGHDT and YYEEEE. The CDR3 extends over 11 amino acids. The CDR3 loop is CASSFIYGYTF. The CDR3 DNA reads TGTGCCAGCAGCTTTATCTATGGCTACACCTTC.

The V and J genes are TRBV28 and TRBJ2-7; D may be TRBD2 (6 bases). Germline V gives CDR1 MDHEN, CDR2 SYDVKM. Trimming removed 1 base from V and 0 bases from J, with 10 bases in between. This CDR3 contains 15 residues. DNA for the CDR3: TGTGCCAGCAGTTTATCGGGGGTTAACTCCTACGAGCAGTACTTC. Translated: CASSLSGVNSYEQYF.

The chain links TRBV5-4 to TRBJ2-7; D perhaps matches TRBD1 (6 bases). CDR3 size: 15 residues. Per germline, CDR1 SGHNT and CDR2 YYREEE (reference sequence). Trimming stripped 4 bases from V and 5 bases from J, with 19 bases between. CDR3 DNA sequence: TGTGCCAGCAGCACCGGGACACAGGCCGTCCACGAGCAGTACTTC. Protein: CASSTGTQAVHEQYF. Full variable domain (remainder filled in from reference TRBV5-4 and TRBJ2-7): ETGVTQSPTHLIKTRGQQVTLRCSSQSGHNTVSWYQQALGQGPQFIFQYYREEENGRGNFPPRFSGLQFPNYSSELNVNALELDDSALYLCASSTGTQAVHEQYFGPGTRLTVT.

This chain links TRBV6-1 with TRBJ2-5; D is uncertain. Germline CDR1 is MNHNS and CDR2 is SASEGT. This CDR3 comprises 14 residues. The V gene lost 3 bases and the J gene lost 0 bases, with 8 bases spanning the gap. CDR3 sequence: CASSENSYQETQYF. DNA of the CDR3: TGTGCCAGCAGTGAGAACAGTTACCAAGAGACCCAGTACTTC.

This chain uses TRBV16 with TRBJ1-5, with D possibly TRBD1 on 5 matching bases. CDR1 and CDR2 from the germline V gene are KGHSY and FQNENV. The CDR3 runs to 17 residues. Trimming stripped 1 base from V and 0 bases from J, with 13 bases between. CDR3 coding DNA: TGTGCCAGCAGCCAATTGGGGCCCAGGGATAGCAATCAGCCCCAGCATTTT. This gives the protein CASSQLGPRDSNQPQHF. Full variable domain (remainder filled in from reference TRBV16 and TRBJ1-5): GEEVAQTPKHLVRGEGQKAKLYCAPIKGHSYVFWYQQVLKNEFKFLISFQNENVFDETGMPKERFSAKCLPNSPCSLEIQATKLEDSAVYFCASSQLGPRDSNQPQHFGDGTRLSIL.

J is TRBJ2-5 and V is TRBV15; 7 bases line up with TRBD1. CDR3 size: 15 residues. V gave up 0 bases and J gave up 4 bases; unmatched junction bases: 5. The germline V gene has CDR1 LNHNV and CDR2 YYDKDF (reference sequence). The CDR3 reads CATSRDRYRGETQYF. The CDR3 DNA reads as TGTGCCACCAGCAGAGATCGGTACAGGGGAGAGACCCAGTACTTC.